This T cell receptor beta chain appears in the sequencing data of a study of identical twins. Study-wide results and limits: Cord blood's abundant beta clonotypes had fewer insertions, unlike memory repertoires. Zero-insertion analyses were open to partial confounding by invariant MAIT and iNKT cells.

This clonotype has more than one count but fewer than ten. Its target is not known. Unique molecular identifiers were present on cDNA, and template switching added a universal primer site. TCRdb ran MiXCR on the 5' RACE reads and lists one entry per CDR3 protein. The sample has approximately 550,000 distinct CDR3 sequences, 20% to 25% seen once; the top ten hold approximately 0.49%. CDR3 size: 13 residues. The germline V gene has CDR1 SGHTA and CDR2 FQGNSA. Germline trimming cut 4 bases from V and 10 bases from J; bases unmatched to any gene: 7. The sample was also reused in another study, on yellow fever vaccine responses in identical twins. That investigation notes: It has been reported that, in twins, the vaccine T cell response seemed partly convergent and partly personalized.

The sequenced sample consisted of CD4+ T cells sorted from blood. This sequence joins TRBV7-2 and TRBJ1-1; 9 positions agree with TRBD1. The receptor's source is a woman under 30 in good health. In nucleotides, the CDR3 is TGTGCCAGCAGCTCCGGACAGGGGACCCGAGCTTTCTTT. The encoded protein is CASSSGQGTRAFF.